This note documents a single TCR beta chain sequence. Its antigen is undetermined. The read ends 3 residues before the CDR3 terminus; that terminus is restored from the germline J gene. These data originate in a study of T cells in women clearing cervical HPV infection. Study summary: Controls' single incident HPV16 infection cleared within 12 months without precancer. Study-level points and caveats: Effector/memory and HPV-specific T cells were not isolated, and association timing is unknown. CIN3+ cases had significantly higher TCR richness than controls; evenness did not differ.

The assay was immunoSEQ multiplex PCR, and TCRdb's table has in-frame clones only and misses some. Its table lists approximately 35,000 clones. J was trimmed by 4 bases and V by 3 bases; bases with no gene match: 2. Germline assignment: CDR1 KGHSH and CDR2 LQKENI. The CDR3 totals 14 residues. The sequencing input was blood buffy coat. The sequence derives from a woman aged 18-69 years with a cervical HPV16 infection that either progressed to CIN3+ or cleared (not recorded which). V is TRBV18 and J is TRBJ2-7; 11 nucleotides line up with TRBD1. Partial CDR3 DNA: TGTGCCAGCTCACCCGGGACAGGGGGGTACGAG. Amino acid sequence: CASSPGTGGYE. The entire CDR3 sequence reads CASSPGTGGYEQYF.